This TCR beta chain was sequenced during a study of response to subunit inactivated influenza vaccine. Overall study findings and caveats: The authors proposed limited new T cell recruitment per seasonal influenza vaccination.

The CDR3 has 12 residues. Germline-derived CDR1 and CDR2 are SGHVS and FNYEAQ. V dropped 10 bases and J dropped 5 bases, with 11 bases sitting between them. The table lists this clonotype with a few counts. Antigen: not known. In TCRdb, the RT-PCR reads were re-called with MiXCR into one record per CDR3 protein. Counted here are about half a million distinct CDR3 sequences, over 25% occurring once; the ten biggest clones make up 1.9%. The sequence derives from a man aged 50 or older who received an inactivated influenza vaccine. The sequencing here drew on CD4+ T cells sorted from PBMCs, taken roughly 5 days after vaccination. The J gene is TRBJ2-2, the V gene TRBV7-6; D is possibly TRBD1 (6 bases). CDR3 nucleotide sequence: TGTGCCATAACACAGGGAACCGGGGAGCTGTTTTTT. Translating it yields CAITQGTGELFF.